Shown below are 16 T cell receptor beta chains from a single sample sequenced in a study of T cell responses to AZD1222 COVID-19 vaccine. Sequencing was performed with immunoSEQ multiplex PCR; in TCRdb, only in-frame clones are kept and a portion is missing. The data contain more than 100,000 clones, roughly 89% of them singletons. The sequencing used peripheral blood, collected on day 0 of AZD1222 vaccination. These receptors were obtained from an adult in good health.

The chain carries TRBV2 and TRBJ1-5; 7 bases line up with TRBD1. The V gene end was trimmed by 4 bases and the J gene end by 4 bases; junction bases not matched to a gene: 10. This CDR3 has 16 residues. Germline loops: CDR1 SNHLY, CDR2 FYNNEI. CDR3 sequence: CASSGSGQERNQPQHF. The CDR3 DNA sequence: TGTGCCAGCAGTGGGTCCGGACAGGAACGGAATCAGCCCCAGCATTTT.

This clone was observed a single time. The rearrangement joins TRBV5-8 to TRBJ1-6, with 8 bases aligning to TRBD1. The CDR3 runs to 16 residues. Trimming cost V 4 bases and J 6 bases; bases outside gene matches: 9. CDR1 SGHTS and CDR2 YDEGEE come from the germline V gene. CDR3 sequence: CASSPGTGAFNSPLHF. In DNA form, the CDR3 reads TGTGCCAGCAGCCCCGGGACAGGCGCCTTTAATTCACCCCTCCACTTT.

This clone was recorded once. V and J are TRBV18 and TRBJ1-5, with TRBD1 matching 7 bases. The length of the CDR3 is 17 residues. The germline V gene encodes CDR1 KGHSH and CDR2 LQKENI. The V segment lost 2 bases and the J segment 2 bases; nucleotides outside the gene matches: 9. The CDR3 DNA follows: TGTGCCAGCTCACCAGCCCCAGGGGGAAGTGGCAATCAGCCCCAGCATTTT. It specifies CASSPAPGGSGNQPQHF.

This clone has only one observation. The rearrangement links TRBV21-1 to TRBJ2-1; TRBD2 is the table's D call, not checked against the DNA. TRBV21-1 is shown as a pseudogene. CDR3 length: 17 amino acids. This chain's CDR3 is CASSGGRCAGGPREQFF. In nucleotides, the CDR3 is TGTGCCAGCAGCGGGGGTAGATGTGCGGGAGGGCCGAGAGAGCAGTTCTTC.

The chain recombines TRBV11-3 with TRBJ2-3; 12 bases agree with TRBD1. The V and J ends lost 5 bases and 6 bases, in that order; junction bases with no gene match: 6. The length of the CDR3 is 15 residues. Looked up from germline, CDR1 is SGHNT and CDR2 is YENEEA. The CDR3 reads CASSQGQGATDTQYF. The CDR3 DNA reads TGTGCCAGCAGCCAGGGACAGGGGGCAACGGATACGCAGTATTTT.

This chain connects TRBV19 to TRBJ1-5; TRBD1 matches 8 bases. CDR3 length: 16 amino acids. After removal of 2 bases from V and 4 bases from J, the junction contained 7 bases not matched to a gene. The germline gives CDR1 LNHDA, CDR2 SQIVND (reference sequence). The CDR3 nucleotides read TGTGCCAGTAGTATACCCCCGGACAGGGAAAATCAGCCCCAGCATTTT. Amino acids: CASSIPPDRENQPQHF. Supplemented by reference TRBV19 and TRBJ1-5, the full variable domain reads DGGITQSPKYLFRKEGQNVTLSCEQNLNHDAMYWYRQDPGQGLRLIYYSQIVNDFQKGDIAEGYSVSREKKESFPLTVTSAQKNPTAFYLCASSIPPDRENQPQHFGDGTRLSIL.

The V gene is TRBV11-2, the J gene TRBJ1-4; no firm D call. Germline CDR1 is SGHAT and CDR2 is FQNNGV. V was pared by 2 bases and J by 0 bases, with 4 bases between. CDR3 length: 14 amino acids. CDR3 in amino acids: CASSLFSTNEKLFF. The CDR3 DNA reads TGTGCCAGCAGCTTATTCTCAACTAATGAAAAACTGTTTTTT.

This chain uses TRBV30 with TRBJ2-7, with 8 bases aligning to TRBD2. Per germline, CDR1 GTSNPN and CDR2 SVGIG (reference sequence). J lost 3 bases, V lost 6 bases, and 10 bases had no gene match. CDR3 length: 14 residues. The CDR3 reads CACTDRTSFYEQYF. The DNA of the CDR3 is TGTGCCTGTACAGACAGGACTAGCTTCTACGAGCAGTACTTC.

The J gene is TRBJ2-1, the V gene TRBV5-1, with 7 positions matching TRBD1. From germline, CDR1 is SGHRS and CDR2 YFSETQ. J lost 6 bases, V lost 0 bases, and 3 bases had no gene match. CDR3 length: 14 amino acids. The CDR3 region is CASSLGGTVNEQFF. CDR3 nucleotide sequence: TGCGCCAGCAGCTTGGGAGGGACAGTCAATGAGCAGTTCTTC.

The chain employs TRBV30 and TRBJ2-6; TRBD1 matches 11 bases. V dropped 5 bases and J dropped 3; count of bases not matched to a gene: 3. The CDR3 is 15 amino acids. The V gene's germline CDR1 is GTSNPN and CDR2 SVGIG (reference sequence). The DNA for the CDR3 is TGTGCCTGGGGGACAGGGGGTGGTGGGGCCAACGTCCTGACTTTC. This encodes CAWGTGGGGANVLTF.

This chain links TRBV10-2 with TRBJ1-1, with unresolved D. CDR1 and CDR2 from the germline V gene are WSHSY and SAAADI. This CDR3 contains 16 residues. Trimming stripped 0 bases from V and 1 base from J, with 12 bases between. CDR3 protein: CASSESKAGWNTEAFF. CDR3 sequence (DNA): TGCGCCAGCAGTGAGTCGAAGGCCGGTTGGAACACTGAAGCTTTCTTT.

The chain links TRBV6-2 or TRBV6-3 to TRBJ1-2; D not resolved. V was pared by 7 bases and J by 3 bases, with 21 bases between. The germline gives CDR1 MNHEY, CDR2 SVGEGT. This CDR3 comprises 16 residues. This CDR3 is CASNPTIEGTDYGYTF. Here the CDR3 DNA reads TGTGCCAGCAACCCAACCATAGAGGGCACCGACTATGGCTACACCTTC.

The chain is built from TRBV5-1 and TRBJ2-7; 8 bases are shared with TRBD2. CDR3 length equals 14 residues. The germline CDR1 and CDR2 sequences are SGHRS and YFSETQ. With V trimmed by 4 bases and J by 3 bases, 6 bases remained unmatched. The CDR3 loop is CASSPSTSDYEQYF. In DNA, the CDR3 is TGCGCCAGCAGCCCCTCGACTAGCGACTACGAGCAGTACTTC.

This chain links TRBV7-9 with TRBJ2-7; 10 nucleotides align to TRBD2. The junction had 14 bases not matched to a gene; V was cut back by 5 bases and J by 4 bases. Germline V gene sequence: CDR1 SEHNR, CDR2 FQNEAQ (reference sequence). The CDR3 runs to 17 residues. CDR3 amino acids: CASSPLAGVPPFYEQYF. The CDR3 DNA reads TGTGCCAGCAGCCCGCTAGCGGGAGTACCACCTTTTTACGAGCAGTACTTC.

The chain recombines TRBV11-3 with TRBJ2-2; D gene unclear. The CDR3 runs to 13 residues. V gave up 5 bases and J gave up 6 bases, with 10 bases separating them. The germline CDR1 and CDR2 sequences are SGHNT and YENEEA. The CDR3 coding sequence is TGTGCCAGCAGCCGGACCCGTCCCGGGGAGCTGTTTTTT. This translates into CASSRTRPGELFF.

This clone was recorded only once. This chain links TRBV29-1 with TRBJ2-7; D is ambiguous. The length of the CDR3 is 10 residues. From germline, CDR1 is SQVTM and CDR2 ANQGSEA. V gave up 7 bases and J gave up 4 bases, with 8 bases separating them. The chain's CDR3 is CSALGYEQYF. The CDR3 DNA reads as TGCAGCGCGCTAGGGTACGAGCAGTACTTC.